This T cell receptor beta chain was sequenced in a study of blood T cell repertoires in COVID-19. The overall study: Both acute and convalescent COVID-19 samples were obtained from the United States, Italy and Spain. From T cells, B-cell-depleted T cells, or PBMCs came the material, which was cDNA or gDNA.

Trimming stripped 0 bases from V and 4 bases from J, with 10 bases between. CDR3 length: 14 amino acids. The germline gives CDR1 SGHRS, CDR2 YFSETQ. Per the original data handling: Quantification of nucleated cells was approximated via reference gene primer amplification. The table came from immunoSEQ multiplex PCR; TCRdb's copy has only in-frame clones and leaves some out. The V and J calls and the clone size are those of that table, but D and trimming were determined from the DNA. In the table there are about 110,000 clones, about 90% of which are singletons. The chain carries TRBV5-1 and TRBJ1-1; maybe TRBD1 (5 bases). The origin of this receptor is a human donor in a cohort sampled during active COVID-19. Sequenced material: peripheral blood. The CDR3, as DNA: TGCGCCAGCAGCTTGGGTAGCGGGGGCACTGAAGCTTTCTTT. Protein: CASSLGSGGTEAFF.